The 9 T cell receptor beta chains reported below all come from one sample, sequenced in a study of blood T cell repertoires in COVID-19. Some clones are missing from TCRdb's copy, which holds only in-frame ones; the method was immunoSEQ multiplex PCR. Among over 150,000 clones, roughly 85% were seen once, and the ten largest hold around 9%. Sequencing was performed on peripheral blood. The receptor set was obtained from a man in his fifties with active or convalescent COVID-19.

This chain uses TRBV19 with TRBJ1-3; D perhaps matches TRBD1 (5 bases). This CDR3 contains 16 residues. V gave up 1 base and J gave up 0 bases, with 10 bases separating them. Germline-derived CDR1 and CDR2 are LNHDA and SQIVND (reference sequence). Here the CDR3 reads CASSIGQFFSGNTIYF. CDR3 DNA: TGTGCCAGTAGTATAGGACAGTTTTTCTCTGGAAACACCATATATTTT.

This chain joins TRBV5-6 and TRBJ1-1; no definite D call. The CDR3 totals 15 residues. Deletions cut 4 bases from V and 1 base from J, with 14 bases between. Germline assignment: CDR1 SGHDT and CDR2 YYEEEE. CDR3 residues: CASSKTGKKNTEAFF. CDR3 DNA sequence: TGTGCCAGCAGCAAGACCGGGAAAAAGAACACTGAAGCTTTCTTT.

The rearrangement uses TRBV24-1 and TRBJ2-1; maybe TRBD2 (5 bases). CDR1 is KGHDR and CDR2 is SFDVKD in the germline V gene. The CDR3 contains 13 residues. The V and J ends lost 4 bases and 8 bases respectively, with 11 bases between them. CDR3 sequence reads: CATSERAVDEQFF. The CDR3 DNA follows: TGTGCCACCAGTGAGCGGGCAGTGGATGAGCAGTTCTTC.

The V call is TRBV5-1, the J call TRBJ2-7; 9 nucleotides agree with TRBD1. J was trimmed by 5 bases and V by 4 bases; bases with no gene match: 7. CDR3 length: 14 amino acids. The germline V gene encodes CDR1 SGHRS and CDR2 YFSETQ. CDR3 coding DNA: TGCGCCAGCAGCGTCGGGACAGGGCTGAACGAGCAGTACTTC. This translates into CASSVGTGLNEQYF.

The chain uses TRBV7-3 and TRBJ2-1; 7 nucleotides line up with TRBD2. The CDR3 consists of 14 residues. The germline CDR1 and CDR2 sequences are SGHTA and FQGTGA. V gave up 4 bases and J gave up 8 bases; unmatched junction bases: 8. The CDR3 loop reads CASSSGLEGDEQFF. CDR3 nucleotide sequence: TGTGCCAGCAGCTCCGGACTAGAGGGCGATGAGCAGTTCTTC.

CDR3 protein: CASSIFNSNQPQHF. The CDR3 nucleotides are TGTGCCAGTAGTATTTTCAATAGCAATCAGCCCCAGCATTTT. This chain connects TRBV19 to TRBJ1-5; no definite D call. CDR1 is LNHDA and CDR2 is SQIVND in the germline V gene (reference sequence). This CDR3 spans 14 amino acids. Trimming removed 3 bases from V and 0 bases from J, with 6 bases in between.

The genes are TRBV2 and TRBJ2-7, with 10 nucleotides matching TRBD1. Germline lookup yields CDR1 SNHLY and CDR2 FYNNEI. V gave up 4 bases and J gave up 7 bases; unmatched junction bases: 7. The CDR3 is 14 amino acids. The CDR3 protein is CASSAGTGALEQYF. Written as DNA, the CDR3 is TGTGCCAGCAGTGCCGGGACAGGGGCCTTGGAGCAGTACTTC. Together with reference TRBV2 and TRBJ2-7, the CDR3 gives the full variable domain: EPEVTQTPSHQVTQMGQEVILRCVPISNHLYFYWYRQILGQKVEFLVSFYNNEISEKSEIFDDQFSVERPDGSNFTLKIRSTKLEDSAMYFCASSAGTGALEQYFGPGTRLTVT.

The gene calls are TRBV3-1 (or the pseudogene TRBV3-2) and TRBJ2-1; perhaps TRBD2 as D (5 bases). V was clipped by 1 base and J by 6 bases, with 10 bases between them. CDR3 length: 14 amino acids. Germline loops: CDR1 LGHDT, CDR2 YNNKEL (reference sequence). CDR3 amino acids: CASSQVPSSNEQFF. The CDR3 DNA is TGTGCCAGCAGCCAAGTCCCTAGCAGCAATGAGCAGTTCTTC.

The V call is TRBV5-1, the J call TRBJ2-2, with TRBD1 matching over 8 bases. The CDR3 is 16 residues long. Trimming took 4 bases from V and 8 from J; bases not matched to a gene: 13. Germline V gene sequence: CDR1 SGHRS, CDR2 YFSETQ. In nucleotides, the CDR3 is TGCGCCAGCAGCCCGGACAGGGCTATTGGCCGGGGGGAGCTGTTTTTT. It is translated as CASSPDRAIGRGELFF.